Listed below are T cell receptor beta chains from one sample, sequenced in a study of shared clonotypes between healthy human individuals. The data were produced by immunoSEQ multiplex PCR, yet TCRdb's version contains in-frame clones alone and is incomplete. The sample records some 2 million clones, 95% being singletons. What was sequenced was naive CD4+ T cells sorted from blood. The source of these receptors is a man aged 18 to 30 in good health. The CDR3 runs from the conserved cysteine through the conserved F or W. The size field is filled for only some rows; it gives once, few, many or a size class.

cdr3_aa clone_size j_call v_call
CASSPTGDGNTIYF NA TRBJ1-3 TRBV18
CAWKKPGQGSNEQYF NA TRBJ2-7 TRBV30
CASSFHLGELFF NA TRBJ2-2 TRBV5-6
CASSRILNTEAFF NA TRBJ1-1 TRBV14
CASSFLAGYTDTQYF NA TRBJ2-3 TRBV5-4
CASSLYDNQPQHF once TRBJ1-5 TRBV27
CASSPLRTGNTIYF NA TRBJ1-3 TRBV11-2
CASSAWTDAFF NA TRBJ1-1 TRBV19
CASSRTSDSYNEQFF NA TRBJ2-1 TRBV7-9
CASKTDRRQETQYF once TRBJ2-5 TRBV6-7
CSVKAAQETQYF NA TRBJ2-5 TRBV29-1
CASSLGTPDNEQFF NA TRBJ2-1 TRBV27
CSVVSYFPEAFF NA TRBJ1-1 TRBV29-1
CASSFSSRGDNSPLHF NA TRBJ1-6 TRBV28
CASSERRGDTGELFF once TRBJ2-2 TRBV6-1
CASGKPLNSYNEQFF NA TRBJ2-1 TRBV12-5
CASSELGVNYGYTF NA TRBJ1-2 TRBV6-1
CASSTSRESGGTQYF NA TRBJ2-5 TRBV7-2
CASSRGTSGNPTQYF NA TRBJ2-3 TRBV6-5
CASSLDPAGNNEQFF NA TRBJ2-1 TRBV7-7
CASSTGSSGTDTQYF once TRBJ2-3 TRBV5-1
CASSPAQNTGELFF NA TRBJ2-2 TRBV18
CASSARGYNEKLFF NA TRBJ1-4 TRBV2
CASSLVASSGQETQYF NA TRBJ2-5 TRBV5-1
CASSEIGATSGGELFF once TRBJ2-2 TRBV6-1
CASSPGQGSYEQYF NA TRBJ2-7 TRBV18
CASSTARGLEKLFF NA TRBJ1-4 TRBV5-1
CASSISQTLNSPLHF NA TRBJ1-6 TRBV19
CASSLDRVDGYTF NA TRBJ1-2 TRBV7-9
CASSLGSLKTQYF NA TRBJ2-5 TRBV7-9
CASSLEASGRNEQFF NA TRBJ2-1 TRBV11-3